The T cell receptor beta chain described here comes from a study of blood T cell repertoires in COVID-19. Whole-study context: Whether acute or convalescent, the COVID-19 samples came from the United States, Italy and Spain.

Per the study methods: Reference gene primer amplification gave estimated nucleated cell counts. Repertoires were generated with immunoSEQ multiplex PCR, while TCRdb's copy carries only in-frame clones and drops some. D and trimming were read from the DNA, whereas the V and J calls and clone size are those reported in that table. The table shows around 220,000 clones, with roughly 87% occurring only once. Trimming shortened V by 6 bases and J by 0 bases, and 10 bases separated the two germline ends. CDR1 and CDR2 from the germline V gene are SNHLY and FYNNEI. The CDR3 sequence is 14 residues long. The sequenced sample consisted of peripheral blood. This chain connects TRBV2 to TRBJ2-3; tentatively, D is TRBD1 (6 bases). The source of this sequence is a man aged 35-49 years with active or convalescent COVID-19. The CDR3 region has the DNA TGTGCCAGCAGGGACAGAACTAGCACAGATACGCAGTATTTT. The encoded protein is CASRDRTSTDTQYF. Full variable domain (missing parts from reference TRBV2 and TRBJ2-3): EPEVTQTPSHQVTQMGQEVILRCVPISNHLYFYWYRQILGQKVEFLVSFYNNEISEKSEIFDDQFSVERPDGSNFTLKIRSTKLEDSAMYFCASRDRTSTDTQYFGPGTRLTVL.